This T cell receptor beta chain is drawn from a study of blood T cell repertoires in COVID-19. Participant ages covered about 18 to 100 years across 25 or so US areas. The assay was immunoSEQ multiplex PCR, and TCRdb's table has in-frame clones only and misses some. The sample has 200,000 to 250,000 clones, 70% to 90% seen once. CDR3 length: 18 amino acids. Sample: PBMCs or T cells enriched from blood (not recorded which). This chain connects TRBV21-1 to TRBJ2-3; TRBD2, the table's D call, lacks a check against the DNA. TRBV21-1 is a pseudogene. The clonotype was recovered from a woman in her fifties or sixties who had recovered from COVID-19. The chain's CDR3 is CASSPTALISGSTDTQYF. The CDR3, as DNA: TGTGCCAGCAGCCCCACCGCTTTGATCAGCGGGAGCACAGATACGCAGTATTTT.